The rows below give T cell receptor beta chains drawn from one sample of a study of human T cells and chemical hapten exposure. A single record per CDR3 protein comes from TCRdb applying MiXCR to the RACE reads. The sample shows roughly 42,000 distinct CDR3 sequences, approximately 9.7% of them seen only once. Sequencing was performed on whole blood, taken in connection with sensitization to the hapten diphenylcyclopropenone (DPC). Receptor source: a woman between 25 and 40 years old with alopecia areata. Some clones in this sample may be carry-over from other donors' samples. CDR3s include the opening cysteine and the closing phenylalanine or tryptophan. The D gene is left open where the match is weak. Size is stated for part of the rows, as once, few or many counts, or as a class when the clone is expanded.

d_call clone_size j_call v_call cdr3_nt cdr3_aa
TRBD2 . TRBJ2-3 TRBV5-4 TGTGCCAGCAGCTGGGGTGTAGCGGGGACAGATACGCAGTATTTT CASSWGVAGTDTQYF
. many TRBJ1-2 TRBV30 TGTGCCTGGAGTGTAGGGGGATATGGCTACACCTTC CAWSVGGYGYTF
. few TRBJ1-1 TRBV7-9 TGTGCCAGCAGCTTAGGGGACGTAACTGAAGCTTTCTTT CASSLGDVTEAFF
. many TRBJ1-2 TRBV7-9 TGTGCCAGCAGCTTAGCCCGAGGGGCCAACCGCTACACCTTC CASSLARGANRYTF
. few TRBJ2-2 TRBV7-3 TGTGCCAGCAGCTCAACAGCGGTACGCTCCGGGGAGCTGTTTTTT CASSSTAVRSGELFF
TRBD2 . TRBJ2-1 TRBV27 TGTGCCAGCAGTTTACGGGGGGACGCCTACAATGAGCAGTTCTTC CASSLRGDAYNEQFF
. many TRBJ1-1 TRBV5-1 TGCGCCAGCAGCTTGGATTTTGACAATTTGAACACTGAAGCTTTCTTT CASSLDFDNLNTEAFF
TRBD1 many TRBJ1-5 TRBV29-1 TGCAGCGTTGAGACAGGGGCGAATCAGCCCCAGCATTTT CSVETGANQPQHF
TRBD1 many TRBJ1-1 TRBV12-3/TRBV12-4 TGTGCCAGCAGTTTGGGGACAGGGCTGAACACTGAAGCTTTCTTT CASSLGTGLNTEAFF
. . TRBJ2-7 TRBV12-3/TRBV12-4 TGTGCCAGCACCCTTCCCCCGGGCCCTAGCCGCATGTACTTC CASTLPPGPSRMYF
TRBD1 . TRBJ2-7 TRBV29-1 TGCAGCGTTGAAGATCAGGACAGGGGGGGCGAGCAGTACTTC CSVEDQDRGGEQYF
. many TRBJ1-4 TRBV29-1 TGCAGCGTTAGTACAGCGTATTACCTTGAAAAACTGTTTTTT CSVSTAYYLEKLFF
. few TRBJ1-1 TRBV28 TGTGCCAGCAGTTTCCCCCCGACAGGCGGCACTGAAGCTTTCTTT CASSFPPTGGTEAFF
TRBD2 many TRBJ2-7 TRBV9 TGTGCCAGCAGCGTATTGACTAGCGATAGCGAGCAGTACTTC CASSVLTSDSEQYF
TRBD1 many TRBJ2-7 TRBV24-1 TGTGCCACCAGTGATTCTGGGACAGCCTACGAGCAGTACTTC CATSDSGTAYEQYF
TRBD2 many TRBJ2-1 TRBV7-6 TGTGCCAGCAGCTTAAGCGGGGGGACCTACAATGAGCAGTTCTTC CASSLSGGTYNEQFF
. many TRBJ2-5 TRBV27 TGTGCCAGCAGTGTTACCGCAGGGTGGGAAGAGACCCAGTACTTC CASSVTAGWEETQYF
. few TRBJ2-1 TRBV7-2 TGTGCCAGCAGCCCAGACAGGCAGAATGAGCAGTTCTTC CASSPDRQNEQFF
. many TRBJ2-4 TRBV12-3/TRBV12-4 TGTGCCAGCAGCCTCCGGGGCCCCGGGGCCAAAAACATTCAGTACTTC CASSLRGPGAKNIQYF
TRBD1 . TRBJ2-3 TRBV29-1 TGCAGCGTTGGACAGGGGGGCGCAGATACGCAGTATTTT CSVGQGGADTQYF
. . TRBJ1-2 TRBV9 TGTGCCAGCAGCCCAACGTGGGGGTCCGGCGGCTACACCTTC CASSPTWGSGGYTF
. many TRBJ1-6 TRBV15 TGTGCCACCAGCAGAGATTTGGGGAGCTCCTATAATTCACCCCTCCACTTT CATSRDLGSSYNSPLHF
TRBD1 few TRBJ2-3 TRBV5-4 TGTGCCAGCAGCTCACAGGGGGCGGTTGTAGATACGCAGTATTTT CASSSQGAVVDTQYF
. . TRBJ2-3 TRBV7-9 TGTGCCAGCAGCACAAGCACAGATACGCAGTATTTT CASSTSTDTQYF
. . TRBJ2-1 TRBV24-1 TGTGCCACCAGTGATTGGAATGAGCAGTTCTTC CATSDWNEQFF
. . TRBJ1-5 TRBV19 TGTGCCAGTAGTGACACTGGCAATCAGCCCCAGCATTTT CASSDTGNQPQHF
. . TRBJ2-7 TRBV4-3 TGCGCCAGCAGCCAAGGATGGCAGGGCGGGTCCTACGAGCAGTACTTC CASSQGWQGGSYEQYF
TRBD1 many TRBJ2-3 TRBV20-1 TGCAGTGCGGCCGCCGGGACAGGGACAACAGATACGCAGTATTTT CSAAAGTGTTDTQYF
. many TRBJ1-2 TRBV30 TGTGCCTGGAGTTATACAGCCTATGGCTACACCTTC CAWSYTAYGYTF
TRBD1 . TRBJ2-1 TRBV6-6 TGTGCCAGCAGCGGGACAGTATCCTACAATGAGCAGTTCTTC CASSGTVSYNEQFF
. . TRBJ1-4 TRBV9 TGTGCCAGCAGCGTAGCAGGGACAACTAATGAAAAACTGTTTTTT CASSVAGTTNEKLFF
. . TRBJ2-5 TRBV4-2 TGTGCCAGCAGCCAAGAAAGGGAGACCCAGTACTTC CASSQERETQYF
. . TRBJ2-3 TRBV29-1 TGCAGCGTTGAAGATCTTAGTAGCTATAGCACAGATACGCAGTATTTT CSVEDLSSYSTDTQYF
. . TRBJ1-2 TRBV12-3/TRBV12-4 TGTGCCAGCAGTTCTCGATATGCTCTGGGTGGCTACACCTTC CASSSRYALGGYTF
TRBD2 few TRBJ2-3 TRBV12-3/TRBV12-4 TGTGCCAGCAGTTCTAGCGGGGGGGTAACAGATACGCAGTATTTT CASSSSGGVTDTQYF
TRBD1 many TRBJ1-5 TRBV12-3/TRBV12-4 TGTGCCAGCAAAGCGGACAGGGGTAATCAGCCCCAGCATTTT CASKADRGNQPQHF
TRBD2 few TRBJ2-3 TRBV4-1 TGCGCCAGCAGCCAAGTCATCTTCCCAAGCGGGGGGGCCGGAGATACGCAGTATTTT CASSQVIFPSGGAGDTQYF
TRBD2 few TRBJ2-7 TRBV6-2/TRBV6-3 TGTGCCAGCAGTTCTCGAGCGGGGGGGAGGGAGCAGTACTTC CASSSRAGGREQYF
. many TRBJ2-3 TRBV19 TGTGCCAGTAGTATAAGCTGGGGACGGCCCGTAGATACGCAGTATTTT CASSISWGRPVDTQYF
. . TRBJ1-1 TRBV6-1 TGTGCCAGCAGTGTGGGGGCCGCGAACACTGAAGCTTTCTTT CASSVGAANTEAFF
. few TRBJ2-4 TRBV7-3 TGTGCCAGCACCGGGGGCATGGCCAAAAACATTCAGTACTTC CASTGGMAKNIQYF
TRBD2 few TRBJ2-7 TRBV18 TGTGCCAGCTCACCCCTAGCGGGGCCAAGCTCCTACGAGCAGTACTTC CASSPLAGPSSYEQYF
TRBD2 few TRBJ2-1 TRBV20-1 TGCAGTGCTAGAGATCTAAGCGGGGGGTCCTACAATGAGCAGTTCTTC CSARDLSGGSYNEQFF